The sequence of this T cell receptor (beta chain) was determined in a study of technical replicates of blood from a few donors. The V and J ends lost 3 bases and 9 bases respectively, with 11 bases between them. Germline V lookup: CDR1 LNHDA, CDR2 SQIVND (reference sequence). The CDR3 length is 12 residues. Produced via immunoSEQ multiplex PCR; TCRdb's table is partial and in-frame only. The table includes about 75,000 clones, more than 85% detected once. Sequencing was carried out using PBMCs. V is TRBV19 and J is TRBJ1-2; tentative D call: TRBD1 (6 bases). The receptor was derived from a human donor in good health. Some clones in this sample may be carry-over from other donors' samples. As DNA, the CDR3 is TGTGCCAGTAGTATCGAGGGGGGGAGCTACACCTTC. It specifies CASSIEGGSYTF.